The clone carrying this T cell receptor (beta chain) was detected only once. Its target is unknown. The table came from immunoSEQ multiplex PCR; TCRdb's copy has only in-frame clones and leaves some out. The sample records 75,000 to 95,000 clones, 70% to 90% being singletons. The record originates from a study of OX40 agonist ivuxolimab in advanced cancers. Turning to the study itself: At doses from 0.01 to 10 mg/kg, patients were given intravenous ivuxolimab every 2 weeks.

Anyone with autoimmune disease history or systemic immunosuppression was excluded. Whole-study results and caveats: In general, CD8+ T cells held more expanded clones than CD4+ did, on average. At doses 0.1 to 3.0 mg/kg, CD4+ and CD8+ clones expanded.

The sample was CD4+ or CD8+ T cells sorted from blood, taken in a trial of the OX40 agonist ivuxolimab. The TCR originated in an adult with an advanced solid tumor such as melanoma, head and neck, liver or kidney cancer.

This chain's CDR3 is CASSPPNYGYTF. Here the CDR3 DNA reads TGTGCCAGCAGTCCACCTAACTATGGCTACACCTTC. The rearrangement links TRBV28 to TRBJ1-2; D is uncertain. This CDR3 region has 12 residues. Trimming took 5 bases from V and 0 from J, leaving 4 bases between them. Germline CDR1 reads MDHEN; CDR2 reads SYDVKM.